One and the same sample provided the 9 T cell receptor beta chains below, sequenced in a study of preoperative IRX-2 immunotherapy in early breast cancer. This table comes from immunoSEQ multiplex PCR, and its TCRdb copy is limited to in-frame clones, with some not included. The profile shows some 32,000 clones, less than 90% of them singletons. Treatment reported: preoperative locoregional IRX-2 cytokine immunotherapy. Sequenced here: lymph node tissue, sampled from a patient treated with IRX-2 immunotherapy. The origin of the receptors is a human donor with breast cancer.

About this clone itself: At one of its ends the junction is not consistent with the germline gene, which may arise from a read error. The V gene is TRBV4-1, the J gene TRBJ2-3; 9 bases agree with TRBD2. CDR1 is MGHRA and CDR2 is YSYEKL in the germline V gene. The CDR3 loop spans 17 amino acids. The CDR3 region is CTSSQIPREGRTDTQYF. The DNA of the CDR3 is TGCACCAGCAGCCAAATCCCGCGGGAGGGCCGAACAGATACGCAGTATTTT.

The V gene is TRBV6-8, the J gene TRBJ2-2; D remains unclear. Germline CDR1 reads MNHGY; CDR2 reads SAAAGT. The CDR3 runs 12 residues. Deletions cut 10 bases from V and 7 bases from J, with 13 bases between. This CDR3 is CAISLRNGELFF. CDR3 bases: TGTGCCATCAGCTTAAGGAACGGGGAGCTGTTTTTT.

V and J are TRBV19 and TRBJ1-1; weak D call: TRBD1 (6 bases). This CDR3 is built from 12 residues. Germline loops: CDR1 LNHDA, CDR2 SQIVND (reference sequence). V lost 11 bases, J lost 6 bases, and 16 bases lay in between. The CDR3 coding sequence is TGTGCCCGCAATCAGGGGATGTCTGAAGCTTTCTTT. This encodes CARNQGMSEAFF.

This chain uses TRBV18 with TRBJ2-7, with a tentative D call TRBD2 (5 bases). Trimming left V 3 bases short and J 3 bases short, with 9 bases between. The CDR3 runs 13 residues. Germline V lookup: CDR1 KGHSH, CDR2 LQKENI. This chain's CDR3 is CASSPVGGYEQYF. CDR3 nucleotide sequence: TGTGCCAGCTCACCTGTAGGAGGCTACGAGCAGTACTTC.

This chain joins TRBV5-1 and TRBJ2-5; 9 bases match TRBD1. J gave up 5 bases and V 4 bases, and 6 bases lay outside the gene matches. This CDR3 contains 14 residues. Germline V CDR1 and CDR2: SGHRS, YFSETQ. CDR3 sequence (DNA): TGCGCCAGCAGCGTACAGGGGGCGCGGGAGACCCAGTACTTC. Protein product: CASSVQGARETQYF. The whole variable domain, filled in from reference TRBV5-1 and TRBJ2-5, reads KAGVTQTPRYLIKTRGQQVTLSCSPISGHRSVSWYQQTPGQGLQFLFEYFSETQRNKGNFPGRFSGRQFSNSRSEMNVSTLELGDSALYLCASSVQGARETQYFGPGTRLLVL.

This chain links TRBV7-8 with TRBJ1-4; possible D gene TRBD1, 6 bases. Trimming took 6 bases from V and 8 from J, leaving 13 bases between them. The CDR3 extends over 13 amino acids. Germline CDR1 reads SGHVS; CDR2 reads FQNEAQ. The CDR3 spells CASRSGGAEKLFF. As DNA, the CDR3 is TGTGCCAGCAGATCCGGGGGCGCGGAAAAACTGTTTTTT.

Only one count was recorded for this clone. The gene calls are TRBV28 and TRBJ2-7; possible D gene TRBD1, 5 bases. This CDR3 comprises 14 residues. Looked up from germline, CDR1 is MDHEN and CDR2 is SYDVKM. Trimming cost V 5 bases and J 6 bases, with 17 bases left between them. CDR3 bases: TGTGCCAGCAGTATCGCTCTGGGGCGGCGCGAGCAGTACTTC. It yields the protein CASSIALGRREQYF.

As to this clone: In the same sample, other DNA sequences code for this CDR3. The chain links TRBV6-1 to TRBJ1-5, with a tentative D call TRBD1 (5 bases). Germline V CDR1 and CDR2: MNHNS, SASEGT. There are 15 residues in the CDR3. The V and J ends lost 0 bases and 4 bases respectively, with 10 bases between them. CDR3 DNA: TGTGCCAGCAGTGAAGCGCTTGGGGGGAATCAGCCCCAGCATTTT. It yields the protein CASSEALGGNQPQHF.

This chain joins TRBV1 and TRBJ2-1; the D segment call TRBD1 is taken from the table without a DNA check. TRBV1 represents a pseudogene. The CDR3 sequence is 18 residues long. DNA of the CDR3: TGCGCCAGCAGCCAAGATGGTCCGTCAGGGGGAGCCTACAATGAGCAGTTCTTC. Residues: CASSQDGPSGGAYNEQFF.